This TCR beta chain was sequenced during a study of technical replicates of blood from several donors. The repertoire was sequenced with immunoSEQ multiplex PCR; TCRdb's copy has only in-frame clones and lacks some. The profile shows some 70,000 clones, 95% to 98% of them singletons. V shed 7 bases and J shed 4 bases, with 14 bases lying between them. This CDR3 has 13 amino acids. The germline CDR1 and CDR2 sequences are MNHEY and SMNVEV (reference sequence). The rearrangement joins TRBV27 to TRBJ2-7, with TRBD1 as a possible D gene (6 bases). This receptor was identified in a human donor in good health. The sequencing sample was made of T cells isolated from PBMCs. CDR3 region: CASTKARGYEQYF. The CDR3 nucleotides read TGTGCCAGCACCAAAGCTAGGGGGTACGAGCAGTACTTC.